Below, one TCR beta chain is given with its context. Its antigen is not known. The sorted-subset replicate PCRs were given 200 ng DNA, which is about 30,000 T cell genomes. Study processing details: Quality scores were absent from the junction-only immunoSEQ sequences, so filtering differed. The method was immunoSEQ multiplex PCR; TCRdb's version includes in-frame clones alone and lacks a portion of them. V, J and clone size derive from that table, while D and trimming were established from the DNA sequence. Of around 1.6 million clones in the sample, about 98% were seen once. The source of the sample is a study of shared clonotypes between healthy human individuals. Study findings and constraints: Shared clonotypes: about 5% naive CD4, around 4% naive CD8, about 2.4% memory CD4, approximately 0.4% memory CD8.

Both subsets, CD45RA+ naive and CD45RA-negative memory, were split from the CD4+ cells. This CDR3 is built from 12 residues. CDR1 SGHNT and CDR2 YENEEA come from the germline V gene. Trimming stripped 5 bases from V and 9 bases from J, with 12 bases between. Sequenced input: naive CD4+ T cells sorted from blood. Subset defined: CD45RA+ positively selected. The chain couples TRBV11-3 to TRBJ2-3; D is uncertain. The source of this sequence is a man aged 30 to 39 in good health. The CDR3 nucleotides read TGTGCCAGCAGCCCAGGTACCCACACGCAGTATTTT. This codes for CASSPGTHTQYF.